This is a list of T cell receptor beta chains from one sample in a study of cytomegalovirus exposure and HLA in healthy donors. Profiling relied on immunoSEQ multiplex PCR, and the TCRdb table lists in-frame clones only, not all of them. The table shows around 230,000 clones, with around 80% occurring only once. Source material: PBMCs. The receptors originated from a boy between 10 and 17 years old in good health and CMV-seronegative. CDR3s include the opening cysteine and the closing phenylalanine or tryptophan. D genes are given only for firm matches. Clone size is stated in some rows and not others, as once, few, many or a class when expanded.

j_call: TRBJ2-3
d_call: TRBD2
v_call: TRBV14
clone_size: .
cdr3_nt: TGTGCCAGCAGCCCATCCACAGCGGGGGGCCGCACAGATACGCAGTATTTT
cdr3_aa: CASSPSTAGGRTDTQYF

j_call: TRBJ1-5
d_call: .
v_call: TRBV5-8
clone_size: few
cdr3_nt: TGTGCCAGCAGCAAACAGGGCTCAGTCGGTCAGCCCCAGCATTTT
cdr3_aa: CASSKQGSVGQPQHF

j_call: TRBJ2-1
d_call: TRBD2
v_call: TRBV5-1
clone_size: .
cdr3_nt: TGCGCCAGCAGCTTGGTAGCTAGCGGGACTTACAATGAGCAGTTCTTC
cdr3_aa: CASSLVASGTYNEQFF

j_call: TRBJ2-1
d_call: .
v_call: TRBV7-3
clone_size: few
cdr3_nt: TGTGCCAGCAGCTTACGGGGGGCCCCATACAATGAGCAGTTCTTC
cdr3_aa: CASSLRGAPYNEQFF

j_call: TRBJ1-5
d_call: .
v_call: TRBV30
clone_size: .
cdr3_nt: TGTGCCTGGAGTCCCATAGACAGGTTTAGCAATCAGCCCCAGCATTTT
cdr3_aa: CAWSPIDRFSNQPQHF

j_call: TRBJ2-3
d_call: TRBD1
v_call: TRBV30
clone_size: .
cdr3_nt: TGTGCCTGGGATAGGGGACAGGGGAGCACAGATACGCAGTATTTT
cdr3_aa: CAWDRGQGSTDTQYF

j_call: TRBJ2-1
d_call: .
v_call: TRBV9
clone_size: .
cdr3_nt: TGTGCCAGCAGCGTAGACGCGGGAAGTTACAATGAGCAGTTCTTC
cdr3_aa: CASSVDAGSYNEQFF

j_call: TRBJ1-1
d_call: .
v_call: TRBV2
clone_size: .
cdr3_nt: TGTGCCAGCAGACGGGAGAACACTGAAGCTTTCTTT
cdr3_aa: CASRRENTEAFF

j_call: TRBJ2-7
d_call: .
v_call: TRBV19
clone_size: .
cdr3_nt: TGTGCCAGTAGTATAAGTGGCAGGGGCTACGAGCAGTACTTC
cdr3_aa: CASSISGRGYEQYF

j_call: TRBJ2-7
d_call: TRBD2
v_call: TRBV19
clone_size: few
cdr3_nt: TGTGCCAGTAGTAGCCTAGCGGGAGGTGTCGAGCAGTACTTC
cdr3_aa: CASSSLAGGVEQYF

j_call: TRBJ1-4
d_call: .
v_call: TRBV5-5
clone_size: .
cdr3_nt: TGTGCCAGCAGCTTAAATACCCGGGACTCACTGTTTTTT
cdr3_aa: CASSLNTRDSLFF

j_call: TRBJ1-5
d_call: TRBD1
v_call: TRBV27
clone_size: .
cdr3_nt: TGTGCCAGCAGTGCGACAGGGGATGTTTTGCCCCAGCATTTT
cdr3_aa: CASSATGDVLPQHF

j_call: TRBJ2-3
d_call: .
v_call: TRBV29-1
clone_size: .
cdr3_nt: TGCAGCGTTGTAGGAAGGAGAGCGGCGACTAGCACAGATACGCAGTATTTT
cdr3_aa: CSVVGRRAATSTDTQYF

j_call: TRBJ1-2
d_call: .
v_call: TRBV18
clone_size: once
cdr3_nt: TGTGCCAGCTCATTTCGCGGCGGGGAGGAATCTCGCTATGGCTACACCTTC
cdr3_aa: CASSFRGGEESRYGYTF

j_call: TRBJ2-1
d_call: TRBD2
v_call: TRBV5-1
clone_size: .
cdr3_nt: TGCGCCAGCAGCTTGGTACTAGCGGGGCACAATGAGCAGTTCTTC
cdr3_aa: CASSLVLAGHNEQFF

j_call: TRBJ1-1
d_call: TRBD1
v_call: TRBV4-1
clone_size: once
cdr3_nt: TGCGCCAGCAGCCGCATACCCGGGACAGGGGCCGGGGCTGAAGCTTTCTTT
cdr3_aa: CASSRIPGTGAGAEAFF

j_call: TRBJ2-5
d_call: TRBD1
v_call: TRBV5-1
clone_size: .
cdr3_nt: TGCGCCAGCAGTCGGACAGGGGGGACCCAAGAGACCCAGTACTTC
cdr3_aa: CASSRTGGTQETQYF

j_call: TRBJ1-1
d_call: .
v_call: TRBV5-8
clone_size: .
cdr3_nt: TGTGCCAGCAGCTTATCGGTCGGGGGGTTGAACACTGAAGCTTTCTTT
cdr3_aa: CASSLSVGGLNTEAFF

j_call: TRBJ2-3
d_call: TRBD2
v_call: TRBV5-1
clone_size: .
cdr3_nt: TGCGCCAGCAGCTTTGGGTCTAGCGGGGGGGCCGGGGCAGATACGCAGTATTTT
cdr3_aa: CASSFGSSGGAGADTQYF

j_call: TRBJ1-1
d_call: .
v_call: TRBV11-3
clone_size: .
cdr3_nt: TGTGCCAGCGGGGCAGGGTTACTGAACACTGAAGCTTTCTTT
cdr3_aa: CASGAGLLNTEAFF